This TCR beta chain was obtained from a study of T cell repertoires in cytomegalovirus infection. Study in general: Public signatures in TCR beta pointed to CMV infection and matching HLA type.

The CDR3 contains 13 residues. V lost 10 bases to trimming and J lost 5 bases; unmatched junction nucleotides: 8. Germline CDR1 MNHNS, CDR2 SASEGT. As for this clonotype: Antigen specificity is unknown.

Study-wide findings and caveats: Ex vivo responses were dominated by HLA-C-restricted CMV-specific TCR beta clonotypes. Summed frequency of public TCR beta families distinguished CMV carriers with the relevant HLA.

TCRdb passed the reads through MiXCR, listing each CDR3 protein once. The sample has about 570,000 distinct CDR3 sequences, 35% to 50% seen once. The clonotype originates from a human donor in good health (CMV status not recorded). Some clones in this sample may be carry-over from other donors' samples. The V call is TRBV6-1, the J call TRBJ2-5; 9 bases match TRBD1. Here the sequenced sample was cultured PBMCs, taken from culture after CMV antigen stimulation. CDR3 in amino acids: CAIRQGGLETQYF. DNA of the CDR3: TGTGCCATCCGACAGGGGGGTTTGGAGACCCAGTACTTC.